This passage covers 10 T cell receptor beta chains from one sample sequenced in a study of spatial heterogeneity in lung cancer. Study conclusions and caveats: One measure, the expanded intratumoral alpha and beta TCR count, tracked tumor mutation counts.

Via MiXCR, TCRdb re-called the 5' RACE reads, giving one row per CDR3 protein. Among around 12,000 distinct CDR3 sequences listed, about 6.3% were seen once. The sample's time point: sample taken at primary tumor resection. No antigens are known for them. Specimen: lung tumor tissue, collected at surgery. These receptors all come from a female donor with early-stage non-small cell lung cancer.

This clonotype was observed many times. V usage is TRBV24-1 and J usage is TRBJ2-1; D gene ambiguous. The germline V gene encodes CDR1 KGHDR and CDR2 SFDVKD. The CDR3 runs 14 residues. With 3 bases removed from V and 4 bases from J, the gap between germline ends came to 9 bases. CDR3 protein: CATSDKTPYNEQFF. DNA for the CDR3: TGTGCCACCAGTGATAAGACCCCTTACAATGAGCAGTTCTTC.

Ten or more counts support this clonotype. The V call is TRBV11-1, the J call TRBJ2-1; 7 positions match TRBD2. Germline V gene lookup returns CDR1 SGHAT and CDR2 FQDESV (reference sequence). CDR3 length: 16 amino acids. The trim removed 1 base at V and 4 bases at J, leaving 7 bases unmatched. DNA of the CDR3: TGTGCCAGCAGCTTAGTAGGTCTAGCGGTTTACAATGAGCAGTTCTTC. This sequence encodes CASSLVGLAVYNEQFF. Based on the CDR3 plus reference TRBV11-1 and TRBJ2-1, the full variable domain is EAEVAQSPRYKITEKSQAVAFWCDPISGHATLYWYRQILGQGPELLVQFQDESVVDDSQLPKDRFSAERLKGVDSTLKIQPAELGDSAMYLCASSLVGLAVYNEQFFGPGTRLTVL.

By its share, this clonotype is medium-sized. The J gene is TRBJ2-1, the V gene TRBV30; 12 bases are shared with TRBD2. This CDR3 has 18 amino acids. With 1 base clipped from V and 2 bases from J, the junction kept 9 bases outside the gene matches. Germline loops: CDR1 GTSNPN, CDR2 SVGIG (reference sequence). The CDR3 spells CAWSGRSASGRAYNEQFF. The CDR3 DNA reads as TGTGCCTGGAGTGGCCGGTCGGCTAGCGGGAGGGCCTACAATGAGCAGTTCTTC.

By share, this clonotype ranks as medium-sized (0.01 to 0.1%). CDR3: CASSFGQGAGTDTQYF. The CDR3 DNA follows: TGTGCCAGCAGCTTTGGGCAGGGGGCCGGCACAGATACGCAGTATTTT. The chain is built from TRBV11-3 and TRBJ2-3; TRBD1 matches 8 bases. V lost 3 bases to trimming and J lost 1 base; unmatched junction nucleotides: 6. The CDR3 length is 16 residues. Per the germline V gene, CDR1 is SGHNT and CDR2 is YENEEA.

This clonotype has at least ten counts. This chain uses TRBV23-1 with TRBJ2-5; 11 nucleotides align to TRBD1. TRBV23-1 is filed as an ORF, its function uncertain. This CDR3 is 15 amino acids long. V was clipped by 8 bases and J by 6 bases; unmatched bases: 11. The CDR3 coding sequence is TGCGCCAGCGTTAAGAGGACAGGGGGCATAAAGACCCAGTACTTC. Translation gives CASVKRTGGIKTQYF.

This clonotype is labeled as medium-sized. The rearrangement links TRBV19 to TRBJ2-1; D tentatively fits TRBD1 or TRBD2 (5 bases each). Deletions cut 3 bases from V and 0 bases from J, with 21 bases between. CDR1 and CDR2 (germline): LNHDA, SQIVND (reference sequence). The CDR3 totals 19 residues. Written as DNA, the CDR3 is TGTGCCAGTAGTATTTGGGGCCCCCAGGTGAGCGGCTCCTACAATGAGCAGTTCTTC. Protein: CASSIWGPQVSGSYNEQFF. The whole variable domain, filled in from reference TRBV19 and TRBJ2-1, reads DGGITQSPKYLFRKEGQNVTLSCEQNLNHDAMYWYRQDPGQGLRLIYYSQIVNDFQKGDIAEGYSVSREKKESFPLTVTSAQKNPTAFYLCASSIWGPQVSGSYNEQFFGPGTRLTVL.

This clonotype has at least ten counts. The genes are TRBV5-4 and TRBJ2-7, with 9 nucleotides matching TRBD2. CDR3 length equals 13 residues. Trimming at V came to 0 bases and at J to 5 bases, leaving 0 bases not matched to a gene. Germline loops: CDR1 SGHNT, CDR2 YYREEE (reference sequence). As DNA, the CDR3 is TGTGCCAGCAGCTTGGGCGGGAGGGACGAGCAGTACTTC. This encodes CASSLGGRDEQYF.

At least ten counts were recorded for this clonotype. The rearrangement joins TRBV20-1 to TRBJ2-7; D is ambiguous. The germline V gene encodes CDR1 DFQATT and CDR2 SNEGSKA (reference sequence). V was shortened by 3 bases and J by 0 bases, with 15 bases between the two germline ends. This CDR3 is built from 15 residues. This CDR3 is CSARGFGGISYEQYF. CDR3 DNA: TGCAGTGCTAGGGGGTTTGGCGGAATCTCCTACGAGCAGTACTTC.

There are many counts of this clonotype. This chain connects TRBV5-4 to TRBJ2-1; tentative D call: TRBD2 (6 bases). The CDR3 runs 14 residues. CDR1 is SGHNT and CDR2 is YYREEE in the germline V gene (reference sequence). Trimming removed 4 bases at V and 5 bases at J, with 13 bases between. CDR3: CASSTGLTNNEQFF. CDR3 DNA sequence: TGTGCCAGCAGCACGGGACTGACGAACAATGAGCAGTTCTTC. The complete variable domain, with remaining parts taken from reference TRBV5-4 and TRBJ2-1, reads ETGVTQSPTHLIKTRGQQVTLRCSSQSGHNTVSWYQQALGQGPQFIFQYYREEENGRGNFPPRFSGLQFPNYSSELNVNALELDDSALYLCASSTGLTNNEQFFGPGTRLTVL.

The V gene is TRBV27, the J gene TRBJ1-1, with D tentatively TRBD1 (5 bases). The CDR3 is 13 amino acids. The germline V and J ends were trimmed by 8 bases and 1 base, with 11 bases remaining between them. Germline V gene sequence: CDR1 MNHEY, CDR2 SMNVEV (reference sequence). The CDR3 sequence is CASGRQTNTEAFF. CDR3 bases: TGTGCCAGCGGGAGACAGACGAACACTGAAGCTTTCTTT.